The 28 T cell receptor beta chains below all came from one sample that was sequenced in a study of T cell responses to AZD1222 COVID-19 vaccine. The repertoire was sequenced with immunoSEQ multiplex PCR; TCRdb's copy has only in-frame clones and lacks some. The table lists more than 60,000 clones, approximately 84% of them singletons, with roughly 17% in the top ten. The sample consisted of peripheral blood, taken on day 0 of AZD1222 vaccination. The receptors shown here come from an adult in good health.

V is TRBV28 and J is TRBJ2-1, with D possibly matching TRBD2 (6 bases). V shed 4 bases and J shed 6 bases, with 13 bases lying between them. The V gene's germline CDR1 is MDHEN and CDR2 SYDVKM. The CDR3 sequence is 14 residues long. The CDR3 here is CASSSGTPVNEQFF. CDR3 bases: TGTGCCAGCAGTTCCGGGACTCCAGTCAATGAGCAGTTCTTC.

The chain recombines TRBV7-2 with TRBJ1-6, with D possibly TRBD1 on 5 matching bases. This CDR3 has 16 amino acids. Germline loops: CDR1 SGHTA, CDR2 FQGNSA. Trimming shortened V by 1 base and J by 6 bases, and 13 bases separated the two germline ends. The CDR3 reads CASSLGIPGTNSPLHF. The CDR3 DNA is TGTGCCAGCAGCTTAGGAATTCCAGGGACTAATTCACCCCTCCACTTT.

The chain is built from TRBV11-3 and TRBJ1-1; D is unclear. V gave up 3 bases and J gave up 1 base, with 3 bases separating them. Germline CDR1 and CDR2: SGHNT and YENEEA. The CDR3 sequence is 12 residues long. This CDR3 is CASSFPNTEAFF. The CDR3 nucleotides are TGTGCCAGCAGCTTCCCGAACACTGAAGCTTTCTTT.

The table lists this clone with a count of one. CDR3 nucleotide sequence: TGTGCCAGCAGTTCCCCTCTAGGGCCCCTCCACTTT. Encoded protein: CASSSPLGPLHF. The rearrangement links TRBV27 to TRBJ1-6; D not resolved. CDR1 MNHEY and CDR2 SMNVEV come from the germline V gene (reference sequence). The CDR3 length is 12 residues. The V gene lost 4 bases and the J gene lost 13 bases, with 11 bases spanning the gap.

The chain uses TRBV28 and TRBJ1-1; no definite D call. V was clipped by 1 base and J by 3 bases, with 12 bases between them. This CDR3 region has 15 residues. Per the germline V gene, CDR1 is MDHEN and CDR2 is SYDVKM. CDR3 sequence (DNA): TGTGCCAGCAGTTTATACGGCGGTGGGGACACTGAAGCTTTCTTT. Its translation: CASSLYGGGDTEAFF.

The V gene is TRBV19, the J gene TRBJ2-5; D is tentatively TRBD1 or TRBD2 (5 bases each). This CDR3 is built from 15 residues. The germline V gene encodes CDR1 LNHDA and CDR2 SQIVND (reference sequence). The V gene lost 4 bases and the J gene lost 4 bases, with 16 bases spanning the gap. The CDR3 sequence: CASSTRTTGGETQYF. CDR3 coding DNA: TGTGCCAGTAGTACCCGAACAACTGGGGGAGAGACCCAGTACTTC.

Worth noting for this clone: This same CDR3 is encoded by further DNA sequences in the sample. The V call is TRBV7-6, the J call TRBJ1-5, with 7 bases aligning to TRBD1. Germline V gives CDR1 SGHVS, CDR2 FNYEAQ. The CDR3 spans 14 residues. With 1 base clipped from V and 4 bases from J, the junction kept 1 base outside the gene matches. CDR3 DNA: TGTGCCAGCAGCTTAGACAGGGGAAATCAGCCCCAGCATTTT. Translated: CASSLDRGNQPQHF. The variable domain in full, with the rest retrieved from reference TRBV7-6 and TRBJ1-5, is GAGVSQSPRYKVTKRGQDVALRCDPISGHVSLYWYRQALGQGPEFLTYFNYEAQQDKSGLPNDRFSAERPEGSISTLTIQRTEQRDSAMYRCASSLDRGNQPQHFGDGTRLSIL.

The chain employs TRBV19 and TRBJ2-4; D gene uncertain. V dropped 3 bases and J dropped 3 bases, with 9 bases sitting between them. The CDR3 has 14 amino acids. Per the germline V gene, CDR1 is LNHDA and CDR2 is SQIVND (reference sequence). CDR3 protein: CASSMGRDKNIQYF. CDR3 in DNA: TGTGCCAGTAGTATGGGAAGGGACAAAAACATTCAGTACTTC. Full variable domain (outside the CDR3, taken from reference TRBV19 and TRBJ2-4): DGGITQSPKYLFRKEGQNVTLSCEQNLNHDAMYWYRQDPGQGLRLIYYSQIVNDFQKGDIAEGYSVSREKKESFPLTVTSAQKNPTAFYLCASSMGRDKNIQYFGAGTRLSVL.

This chain joins TRBV5-6 and TRBJ1-2; D remains unclear. This CDR3 has 13 amino acids. Trimming took 1 base from V and 5 from J, leaving 9 bases between them. Germline V gene data show CDR1 as SGHDT and CDR2 as YYEEEE. The CDR3 reads CASSLLTPYGYTF. Here the CDR3 DNA reads TGTGCCAGCAGCTTGCTTACCCCTTATGGCTACACCTTC.

This clone occurred a few times. J is TRBJ2-7 and V is TRBV28, with 8 bases aligning to TRBD2. This CDR3 contains 16 residues. J was trimmed by 1 base and V by 2 bases; bases with no gene match: 7. Germline loops: CDR1 MDHEN, CDR2 SYDVKM. The CDR3 DNA sequence: TGTGCCAGCAGTTTACGGCCGGGACTAGGTTCCTACGAGCAGTACTTC. Translating gives CASSLRPGLGSYEQYF.

The chain uses TRBV21-1 and TRBJ2-3. TRBV21-1 is a known pseudogene. The CDR3 is 14 residues long. CDR3 nucleotides: TGTGCCAGCCCCGAGGGGACCCCCACAGATACGCAGTATTTT. Residues: CASPEGTPTDTQYF.

This chain connects TRBV7-3 to TRBJ2-3; 7 nucleotides match TRBD2. Trimming took 4 bases from V and 2 from J; bases not matched to a gene: 6. Germline values: CDR1 SGHTA, CDR2 FQGTGA. The CDR3 runs to 15 residues. The CDR3 region is CASSSSGLPTDTQYF. The CDR3 coding sequence is TGTGCCAGCAGCTCCTCGGGACTACCCACAGATACGCAGTATTTT. Using reference TRBV7-3 and TRBJ2-3 for the parts outside the CDR3, the full variable domain is GAGVSQTPSNKVTEKGKYVELRCDPISGHTALYWYRQSLGQGPEFLIYFQGTGAADDSGLPNDRFFAVRPEGSVSTLKIQRTERGDSAVYLCASSSSGLPTDTQYFGPGTRLTVL.

This clone has more than one count but fewer than ten. The rearrangement links TRBV19 to TRBJ1-1; D is perhaps TRBD1 (5 bases). Between the trimmed V and J ends, which lost 2 bases and 0 bases, there was a span of 19 bases. The CDR3 extends over 18 amino acids. Germline loops: CDR1 LNHDA, CDR2 SQIVND (reference sequence). The CDR3 is CASSITWDGLKLNTEAFF. For the CDR3, the DNA is TGTGCCAGTAGTATAACCTGGGACGGACTGAAATTGAACACTGAAGCTTTCTTT.

The CDR3, as DNA: TGTGCCAGCAGCTTGTCACAGGCCCGCACAGATACGCAGTATTTT. This codes for CASSLSQARTDTQYF. The chain joins TRBV5-8 to TRBJ2-3, with D tentatively TRBD1 (5 bases). CDR3 length equals 15 residues. CDR1 is SGHTS and CDR2 is YDEGEE in the germline V gene. V was trimmed by 1 base and J by 1 base, leaving 10 bases between them.

This clone came up once. The chain employs TRBV28 and TRBJ2-5; weak D call: TRBD2 (6 bases). Germline V CDR1 and CDR2: MDHEN, SYDVKM. Trimming took 8 bases from V and 5 from J, leaving 18 bases between them. This CDR3 comprises 14 residues. The CDR3 protein is CASPPDRRGETQYF. In DNA, the CDR3 is TGTGCCAGCCCACCCGACCGCCGGGGGGAGACCCAGTACTTC. Supplemented by reference TRBV28 and TRBJ2-5, the full variable domain reads DVKVTQSSRYLVKRTGEKVFLECVQDMDHENMFWYRQDPGLGLRLIYFSYDVKMKEKGDIPEGYSVSREKKERFSLILESASTNQTSMYLCASPPDRRGETQYFGPGTRLLVL.

The V and J genes are TRBV7-2 and TRBJ2-5; D not resolved. The CDR3 spans 12 residues. Per germline, CDR1 SGHTA and CDR2 FQGNSA. V was trimmed by 1 base and J by 2 bases, leaving 2 bases between them. DNA of the CDR3: TGTGCCAGCAGCTTAGTACAAGAGACCCAGTACTTC. It codes for CASSLVQETQYF. Together with reference TRBV7-2 and TRBJ2-5, the CDR3 gives the full variable domain: GAGVSQSPSNKVTEKGKDVELRCDPISGHTALYWYRQSLGQGLEFLIYFQGNSAPDKSGLPSDRFSAERTGGSVSTLTIQRTQQEDSAVYLCASSLVQETQYFGPGTRLLVL.

The chain is built from TRBV4-2 and TRBJ2-7; either TRBD1 or TRBD2 may fit D (5 bases each). V gave up 1 base and J gave up 5 bases, with 18 bases separating them. The CDR3 length is 16 residues. Germline-derived CDR1 and CDR2 are LGHNA and YNFKEQ. CDR3 loop: CASSQVRRGRGDEQYF. The CDR3 nucleotides read TGTGCCAGCAGCCAAGTACGGAGAGGACGAGGGGACGAGCAGTACTTC.

This clone occurred many times. V is TRBV10-3 and J is TRBJ2-7; 7 bases fit TRBD2. Losses at the gene ends were 0 bases for V and 2 bases for J; bases not matched to a gene: 7. This CDR3 has 16 residues. CDR1 and CDR2 (germline): ENHRY, SYGVKD. CDR3 loop: CAISESEASGAYEQYF. CDR3 DNA sequence: TGTGCCATCAGTGAGTCGGAGGCTAGCGGTGCCTACGAGCAGTACTTC.

V is TRBV2 and J is TRBJ1-5; D remains unclear. The CDR3 sequence is 17 residues long. The V and J ends lost 2 bases and 0 bases respectively, with 14 bases between them. Germline V gene data show CDR1 as SNHLY and CDR2 as FYNNEI. The CDR3 nucleotides are TGTGCCAGCAGTGAAAGGTCTCCTTCCATTAGCAATCAGCCCCAGCATTTT. Protein product: CASSERSPSISNQPQHF.

The V and J genes are TRBV7-2 and TRBJ2-5; either TRBD1 or TRBD2 may supply D (5 bases each). V shed 2 bases and J shed 5 bases, with 6 bases lying between them. This CDR3 comprises 12 residues. CDR1 is SGHTA, CDR2 FQGNSA, per germline. The CDR3 coding sequence is TGTGCCAGCAGCTTATGGGGGGAGACCCAGTACTTC. This codes for CASSLWGETQYF.

The V gene is TRBV7-2, the J gene TRBJ1-3; D ambiguous. Germline CDR1 reads SGHTA; CDR2 reads FQGNSA. Between the trimmed V and J ends, which lost 6 bases and 4 bases, there was a span of 19 bases. The CDR3 is made up of 16 amino acids. The CDR3 here is CASSGDGEPRGNTIYF. In nucleotides, the CDR3 is TGTGCCAGCAGTGGAGACGGGGAGCCCCGAGGAAACACCATATATTTT.

CDR3 sequence (DNA): TGTGCCAGCAGCTTAAGCCCGATAGGGGGGAACACTGAAGCTTTCTTT. Encoded protein: CASSLSPIGGNTEAFF. The chain links TRBV7-3 to TRBJ1-1; maybe TRBD1 (6 bases). CDR1 and CDR2 from the germline V gene are SGHTA and FQGTGA. Trimming took 1 base from V and 1 from J, leaving 13 bases between them. The CDR3 is 16 amino acids. Combining the CDR3 with reference TRBV7-3 and TRBJ1-1 gives the whole variable domain GAGVSQTPSNKVTEKGKYVELRCDPISGHTALYWYRQSLGQGPEFLIYFQGTGAADDSGLPNDRFFAVRPEGSVSTLKIQRTERGDSAVYLCASSLSPIGGNTEAFFGQGTRLTVV.

This clone was detected a few times. This chain connects TRBV9 to TRBJ2-2; 7 bases match TRBD1. V was clipped by 4 bases and J by 2 bases; unmatched bases: 8. Germline V gene data show CDR1 as SGDLS and CDR2 as YYNGEE. This CDR3 is built from 16 residues. CDR3 coding DNA: TGTGCCAGCAGCCCTACAGGGGTCCCCAACACCGGGGAGCTGTTTTTT. It codes for CASSPTGVPNTGELFF.

The chain recombines TRBV6-5 with TRBJ1-2; D not certain. Germline CDR1 reads MNHEY; CDR2 reads SVGAGI. The CDR3 sequence is 13 residues long. The ends were cut back, 4 bases at V and 6 bases at J, with 12 bases in the middle. The CDR3 DNA is TGTGCCAGCAGTTTTGGGAGAAAGAATGGCTACACCTTC. Protein sequence: CASSFGRKNGYTF.

The V gene is TRBV28, the J gene TRBJ1-5; D remains unclear. The V end was cut by 3 bases, the J end by 0 bases, with 12 bases between. The CDR3 loop spans 16 amino acids. CDR1 and CDR2 (germline): MDHEN, SYDVKM. CDR3 region: CASSLQSLYSNQPQHF. The CDR3 coding sequence is TGTGCCAGCAGTTTGCAGTCGTTATATAGCAATCAGCCCCAGCATTTT.

CDR3 region: CASSLGLASFF. The CDR3 DNA reads TGTGCCAGCAGCTTGGGACTAGCGTCGTTCTTC. This chain uses TRBV7-2 with TRBJ2-1; 10 bases fit TRBD2. The length of the CDR3 is 11 residues. CDR1 SGHTA and CDR2 FQGNSA come from the germline V gene. V gave up 3 bases and J gave up 15 bases; unmatched junction bases: 2.

J is TRBJ1-2 and V is TRBV7-9, with TRBD1 as a possible D gene (6 bases). Germline V gene lookup returns CDR1 SEHNR and CDR2 FQNEAQ (reference sequence). This CDR3 contains 13 residues. V gave up 4 bases and J gave up 2 bases, with 8 bases separating them. The CDR3 nucleotides read TGTGCCAGCAGCTCAGGGGAAAACTATGGCTACACCTTC. Protein sequence: CASSSGENYGYTF.

The chain links TRBV7-3 to TRBJ1-1; D is possibly TRBD1 (6 bases). V was trimmed by 4 bases and J by 8 bases, leaving 17 bases between them. Looked up from germline, CDR1 is SGHTA and CDR2 is FQGTGA. CDR3 length: 14 residues. The CDR3 region has the DNA TGTGCCAGCAGCTCGGCCAGGGGCAAGATAGAAGCTTTCTTT. The encoded protein is CASSSARGKIEAFF.